Included here is one T cell receptor (beta chain) sequence, with context. This entry belongs to a study of technical replicates of blood from a few donors. Generated by immunoSEQ multiplex PCR, the TCRdb table keeps only in-frame clones and is missing some. The data show some 83,000 clones, approximately 94% seen once. CDR1 is MNHEY and CDR2 is SMNVEV in the germline V gene (reference sequence). Trimming pared 3 bases from V and 6 bases from J, leaving 12 bases between. The CDR3 covers 14 residues. The chain has TRBV27 and TRBJ1-5, with D perhaps TRBD1 (5 bases). This clonotype was sampled from a human donor in good health. Sample: T cells isolated from PBMCs. As DNA, the CDR3 is TGTGCCAGCAGTTTTGCCCAGGGCGGTCAGCCCCAGCATTTT. Translating gives CASSFAQGGQPQHF.